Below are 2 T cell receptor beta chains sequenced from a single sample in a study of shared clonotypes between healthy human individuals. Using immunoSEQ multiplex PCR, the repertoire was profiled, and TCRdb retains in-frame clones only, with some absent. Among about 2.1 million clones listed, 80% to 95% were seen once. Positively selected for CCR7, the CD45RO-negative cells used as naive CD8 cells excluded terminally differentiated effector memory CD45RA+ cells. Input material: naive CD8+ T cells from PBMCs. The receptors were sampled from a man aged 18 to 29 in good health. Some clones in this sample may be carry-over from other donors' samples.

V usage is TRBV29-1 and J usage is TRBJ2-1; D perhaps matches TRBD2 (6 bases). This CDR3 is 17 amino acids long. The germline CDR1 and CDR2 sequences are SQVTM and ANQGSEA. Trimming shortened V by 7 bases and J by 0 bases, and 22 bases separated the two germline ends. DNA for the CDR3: TGCAGCGCAGGCGGGGTCTTTGGCGGACCCTCCTACAATGAGCAGTTCTTC. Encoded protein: CSAGGVFGGPSYNEQFF.

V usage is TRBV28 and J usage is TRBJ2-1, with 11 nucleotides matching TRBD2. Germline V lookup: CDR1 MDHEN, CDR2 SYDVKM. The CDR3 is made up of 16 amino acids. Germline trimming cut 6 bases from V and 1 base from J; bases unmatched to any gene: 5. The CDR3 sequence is CASRETSGASYNEQFF. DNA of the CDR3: TGTGCCAGCAGAGAGACTAGCGGGGCGTCCTACAATGAGCAGTTCTTC.